This T cell receptor (beta chain) was recovered during a study of blood T cell repertoires in COVID-19. The table came from immunoSEQ multiplex PCR; TCRdb's copy has only in-frame clones and leaves some out. The table records about 220,000 clones, 65% to 85% of them present only once. Trimming removed 6 bases at V and 0 bases at J, with 6 bases between. The CDR3 loop spans 13 amino acids. Sequencing was done on a sample of PBMCs or T cells enriched from blood (not recorded which). This receptor was taken from a woman in her sixties who had recovered from COVID-19. The chain combines TRBV12-3 or TRBV12-4 with TRBJ1-3; no clear D. CDR3 protein: CASSGISGNTIYF. The CDR3 DNA sequence: TGTGCCAGCAGCGGGATCTCTGGAAACACCATATATTTT.